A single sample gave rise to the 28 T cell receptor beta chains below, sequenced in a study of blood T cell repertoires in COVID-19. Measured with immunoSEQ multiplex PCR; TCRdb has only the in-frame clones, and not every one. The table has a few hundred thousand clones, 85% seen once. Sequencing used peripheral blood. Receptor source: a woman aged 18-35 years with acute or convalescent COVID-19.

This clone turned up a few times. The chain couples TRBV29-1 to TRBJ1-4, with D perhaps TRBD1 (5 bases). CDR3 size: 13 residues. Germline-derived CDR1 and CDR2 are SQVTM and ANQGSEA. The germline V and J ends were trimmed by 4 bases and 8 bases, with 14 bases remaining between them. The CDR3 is CSVARGTGEKLFF. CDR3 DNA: TGCAGCGTTGCACGCGGGACTGGGGAAAAACTGTTTTTT.

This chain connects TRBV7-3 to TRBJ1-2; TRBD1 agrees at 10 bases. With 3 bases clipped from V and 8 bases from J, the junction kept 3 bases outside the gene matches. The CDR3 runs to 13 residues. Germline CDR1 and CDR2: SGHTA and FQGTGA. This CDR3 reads CASSFGTGVGYTF. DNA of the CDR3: TGTGCCAGCAGCTTCGGGACAGGGGTAGGCTACACCTTC.

CDR3 in amino acids: CAISDPRGLSGYTF. In nucleotides, the CDR3 is TGTGCCATCAGTGACCCCAGGGGACTAAGTGGCTACACCTTC. The genes are TRBV10-3 and TRBJ1-2; D possibly corresponds to TRBD1 (6 bases). CDR3 length: 14 amino acids. Trimming cost V 3 bases and J 7 bases, with 15 bases left between them. CDR1 is ENHRY, CDR2 SYGVKD, per germline.

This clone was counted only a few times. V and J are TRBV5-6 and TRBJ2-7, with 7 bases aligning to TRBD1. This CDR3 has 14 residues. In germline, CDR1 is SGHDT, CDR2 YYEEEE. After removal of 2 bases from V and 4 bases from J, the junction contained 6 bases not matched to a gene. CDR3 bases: TGTGCCAGCAGCTTCGGACAGGACATGTACGAGCAGTACTTC. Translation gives CASSFGQDMYEQYF.

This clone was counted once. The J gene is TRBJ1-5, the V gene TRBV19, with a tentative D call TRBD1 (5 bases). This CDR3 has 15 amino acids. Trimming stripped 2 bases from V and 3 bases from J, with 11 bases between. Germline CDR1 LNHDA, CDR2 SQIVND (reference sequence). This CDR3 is CASSIQGGPNQPQHF. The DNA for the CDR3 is TGTGCCAGTAGTATACAGGGAGGGCCCAATCAGCCCCAGCATTTT.

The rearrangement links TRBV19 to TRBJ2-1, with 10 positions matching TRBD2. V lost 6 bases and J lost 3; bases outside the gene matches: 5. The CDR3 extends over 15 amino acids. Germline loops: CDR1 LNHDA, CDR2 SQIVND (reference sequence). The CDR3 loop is CASSLAGEGYNEQFF. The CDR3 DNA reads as TGTGCCAGTAGCCTAGCGGGAGAGGGCTACAATGAGCAGTTCTTC.

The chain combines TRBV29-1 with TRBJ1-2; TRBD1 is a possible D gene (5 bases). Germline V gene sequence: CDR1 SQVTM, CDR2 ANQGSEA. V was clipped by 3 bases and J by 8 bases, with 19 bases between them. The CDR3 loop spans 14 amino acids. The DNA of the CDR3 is TGCAGCGTTGAGGTGAAGAAAGGGGTAAGCGGCTACACCTTC. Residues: CSVEVKKGVSGYTF.

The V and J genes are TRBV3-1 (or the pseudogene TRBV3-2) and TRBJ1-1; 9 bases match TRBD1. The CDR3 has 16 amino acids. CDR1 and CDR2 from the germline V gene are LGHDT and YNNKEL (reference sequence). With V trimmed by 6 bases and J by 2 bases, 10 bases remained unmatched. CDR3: CASSRDRVFDNTEAFF. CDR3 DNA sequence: TGTGCCAGCAGTCGGGACAGGGTCTTCGATAACACTGAAGCTTTCTTT.

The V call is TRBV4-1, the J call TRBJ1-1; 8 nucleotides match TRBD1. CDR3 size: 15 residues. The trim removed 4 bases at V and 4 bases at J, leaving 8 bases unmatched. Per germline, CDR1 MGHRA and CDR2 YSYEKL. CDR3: CASSREDRAATEAFF. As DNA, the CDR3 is TGCGCCAGCAGCCGAGAGGACAGGGCGGCCACTGAAGCTTTCTTT.

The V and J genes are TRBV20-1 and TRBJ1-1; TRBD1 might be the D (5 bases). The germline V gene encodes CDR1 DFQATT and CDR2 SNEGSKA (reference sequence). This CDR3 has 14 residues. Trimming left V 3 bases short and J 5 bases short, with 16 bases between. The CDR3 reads CSASIRVENTEAFF. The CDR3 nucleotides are TGCAGTGCTAGTATCAGGGTAGAAAATACTGAAGCTTTCTTT.

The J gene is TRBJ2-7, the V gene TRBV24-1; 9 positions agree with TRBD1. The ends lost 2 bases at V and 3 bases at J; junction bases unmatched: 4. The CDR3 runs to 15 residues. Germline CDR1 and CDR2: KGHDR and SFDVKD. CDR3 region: CATSDSGTGHYEQYF. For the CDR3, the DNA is TGTGCCACCAGTGATTCCGGGACAGGGCACTACGAGCAGTACTTC.

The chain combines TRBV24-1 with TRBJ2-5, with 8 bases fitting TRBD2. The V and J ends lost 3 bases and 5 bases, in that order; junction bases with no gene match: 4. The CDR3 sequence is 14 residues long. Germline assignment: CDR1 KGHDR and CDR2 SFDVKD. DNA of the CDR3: TGTGCCACCAGTGATCCGGGAGGGGCTGAGACCCAGTACTTC. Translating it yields CATSDPGGAETQYF.

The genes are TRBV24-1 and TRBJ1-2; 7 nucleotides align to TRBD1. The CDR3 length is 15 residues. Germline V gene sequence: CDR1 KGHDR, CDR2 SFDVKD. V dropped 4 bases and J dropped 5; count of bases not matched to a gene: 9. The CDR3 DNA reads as TGTGCCACCAGTGACGCTACCGGGACAGTTTATGGCTACACCTTC. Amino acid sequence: CATSDATGTVYGYTF.

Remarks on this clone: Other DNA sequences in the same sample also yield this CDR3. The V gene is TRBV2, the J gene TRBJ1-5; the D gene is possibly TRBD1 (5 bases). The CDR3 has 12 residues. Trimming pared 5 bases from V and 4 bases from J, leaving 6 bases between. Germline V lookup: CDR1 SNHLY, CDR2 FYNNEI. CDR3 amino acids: CASSRGNQPQHF. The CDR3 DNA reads TGTGCCAGCAGTCGGGGGAATCAGCCCCAGCATTTT.

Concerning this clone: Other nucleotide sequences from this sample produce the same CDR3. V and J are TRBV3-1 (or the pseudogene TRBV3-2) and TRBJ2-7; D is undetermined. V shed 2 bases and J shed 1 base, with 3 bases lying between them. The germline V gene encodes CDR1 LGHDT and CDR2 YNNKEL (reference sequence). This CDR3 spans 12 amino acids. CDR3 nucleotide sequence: TGTGCCAGCAGCCAACGTTCCTACGAGCAGTACTTC. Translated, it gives CASSQRSYEQYF.

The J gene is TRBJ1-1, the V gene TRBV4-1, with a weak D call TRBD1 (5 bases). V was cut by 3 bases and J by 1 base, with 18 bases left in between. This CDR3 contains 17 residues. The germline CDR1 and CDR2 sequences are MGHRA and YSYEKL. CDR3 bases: TGCGCCAGCAGCCAGGTAACGGAGGGACGTCGGAACACTGAAGCTTTCTTT. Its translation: CASSQVTEGRRNTEAFF.

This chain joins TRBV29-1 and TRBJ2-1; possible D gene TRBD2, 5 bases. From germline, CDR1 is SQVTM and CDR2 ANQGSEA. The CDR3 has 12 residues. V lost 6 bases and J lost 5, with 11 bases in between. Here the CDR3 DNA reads TGCAGCGTGGGAGACACCCACAATGAGCAGTTCTTC. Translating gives CSVGDTHNEQFF.

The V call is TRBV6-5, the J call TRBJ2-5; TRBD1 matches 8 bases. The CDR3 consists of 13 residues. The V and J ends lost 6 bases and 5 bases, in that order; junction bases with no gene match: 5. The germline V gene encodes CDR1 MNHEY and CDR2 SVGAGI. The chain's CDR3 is CASSPGGRETQYF. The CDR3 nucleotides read TGTGCCAGCAGCCCAGGGGGCCGGGAGACCCAGTACTTC.

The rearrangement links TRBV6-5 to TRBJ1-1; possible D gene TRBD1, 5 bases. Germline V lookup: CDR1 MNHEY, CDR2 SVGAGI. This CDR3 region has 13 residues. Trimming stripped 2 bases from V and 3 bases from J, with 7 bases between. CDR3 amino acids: CASSYDRYTEAFF. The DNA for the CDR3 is TGTGCCAGCAGTTACGACAGATACACTGAAGCTTTCTTT.

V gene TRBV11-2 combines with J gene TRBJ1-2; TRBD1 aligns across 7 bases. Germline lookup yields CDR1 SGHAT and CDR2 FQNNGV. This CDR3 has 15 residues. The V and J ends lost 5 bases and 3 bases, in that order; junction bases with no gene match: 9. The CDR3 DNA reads TGTGCCAGCAGCGCCCGAGGGGGCGCCTACTATGGCTACACCTTC. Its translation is CASSARGGAYYGYTF.

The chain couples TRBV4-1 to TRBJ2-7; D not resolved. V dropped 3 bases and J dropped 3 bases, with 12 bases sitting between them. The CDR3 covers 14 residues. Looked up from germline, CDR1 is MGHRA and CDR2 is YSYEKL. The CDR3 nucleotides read TGCGCCAGCAGCCAGCCAAGCATAGACTACGAGCAGTACTTC. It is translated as CASSQPSIDYEQYF.

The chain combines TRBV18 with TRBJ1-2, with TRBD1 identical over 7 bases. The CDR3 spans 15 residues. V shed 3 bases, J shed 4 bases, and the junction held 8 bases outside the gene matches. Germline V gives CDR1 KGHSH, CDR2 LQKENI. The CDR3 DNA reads TGTGCCAGCTCACCGACAGGGAACAGGGGCTATGGCTACACCTTC. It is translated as CASSPTGNRGYGYTF. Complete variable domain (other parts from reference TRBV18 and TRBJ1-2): NAGVMQNPRHLVRRRGQEARLRCSPMKGHSHVYWYRQLPEEGLKFMVYLQKENIIDESGMPKERFSAEFPKEGPSILRIQQVVRGDSAAYFCASSPTGNRGYGYTFGSGTRLTVV.

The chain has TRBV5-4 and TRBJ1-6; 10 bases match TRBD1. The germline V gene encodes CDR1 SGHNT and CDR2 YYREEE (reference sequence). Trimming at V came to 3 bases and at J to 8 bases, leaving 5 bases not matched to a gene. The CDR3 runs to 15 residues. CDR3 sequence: CASSWGQGNDSPLHF. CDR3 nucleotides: TGTGCCAGCAGCTGGGGACAGGGGAATGATTCACCCCTCCACTTT. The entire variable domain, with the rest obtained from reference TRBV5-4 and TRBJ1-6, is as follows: ETGVTQSPTHLIKTRGQQVTLRCSSQSGHNTVSWYQQALGQGPQFIFQYYREEENGRGNFPPRFSGLQFPNYSSELNVNALELDDSALYLCASSWGQGNDSPLHFGNGTRLTVT.

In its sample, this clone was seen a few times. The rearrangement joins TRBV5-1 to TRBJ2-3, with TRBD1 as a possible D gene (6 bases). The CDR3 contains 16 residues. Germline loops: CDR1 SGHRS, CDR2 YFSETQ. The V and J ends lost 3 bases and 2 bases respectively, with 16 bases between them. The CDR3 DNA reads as TGCGCCAGCAGCTCACAGGGCCTAAAGTTCACAGATACGCAGTATTTT. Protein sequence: CASSSQGLKFTDTQYF.

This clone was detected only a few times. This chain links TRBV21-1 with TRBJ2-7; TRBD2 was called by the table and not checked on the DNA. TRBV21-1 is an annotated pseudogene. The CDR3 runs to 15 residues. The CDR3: CASSKRRGPSYEQYF. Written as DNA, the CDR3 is TGTGCCAGCAGCAAACGGCGGGGGCCCTCCTACGAGCAGTACTTC.

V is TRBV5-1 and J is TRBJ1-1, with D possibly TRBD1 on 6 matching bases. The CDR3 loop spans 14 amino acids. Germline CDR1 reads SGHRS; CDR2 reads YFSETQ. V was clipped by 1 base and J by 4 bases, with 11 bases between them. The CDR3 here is CASSLHREGTEAFF. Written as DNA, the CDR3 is TGCGCCAGCAGCTTGCACAGGGAAGGCACTGAAGCTTTCTTT.

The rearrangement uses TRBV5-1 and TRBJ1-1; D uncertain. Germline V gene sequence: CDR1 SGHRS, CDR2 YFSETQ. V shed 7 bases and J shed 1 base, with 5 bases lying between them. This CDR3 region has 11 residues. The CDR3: CASVQNTEAFF. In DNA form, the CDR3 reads TGCGCCAGCGTTCAGAACACTGAAGCTTTCTTT.

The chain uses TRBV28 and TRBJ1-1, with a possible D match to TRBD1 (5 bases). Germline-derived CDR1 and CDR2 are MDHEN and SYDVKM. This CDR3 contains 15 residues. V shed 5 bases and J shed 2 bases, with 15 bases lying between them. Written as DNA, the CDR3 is TGTGCCAGCAGTGGGGGGGACTTCCTCAACACTGAAGCTTTCTTT. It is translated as CASSGGDFLNTEAFF.